One and the same sample provided the 15 T cell receptor beta chains below, sequenced in a study of OX40 agonist ivuxolimab in advanced cancers. The method was immunoSEQ multiplex PCR; TCRdb's version includes in-frame clones alone and lacks a portion of them. The sample carries tens of thousands of clones, roughly 80% recorded once. The sequenced sample was CD4+ or CD8+ T cells sorted from blood, obtained in a trial of the OX40 agonist ivuxolimab. The source of these receptors is an adult with an advanced solid tumor such as melanoma, head and neck, liver or kidney cancer.

V and J are TRBV7-2 and TRBJ1-1, with a weak D call TRBD1 (5 bases). CDR3 length: 17 amino acids. V lost 1 base and J lost 1, with 16 bases in between. CDR1 and CDR2 from the germline V gene are SGHTA and FQGNSA. The CDR3: CASSLGPGPTSNTEAFF. In nucleotides, the CDR3 is TGTGCCAGCAGCTTAGGCCCGGGACCGACATCGAACACTGAAGCTTTCTTT. Filled out from reference TRBV7-2 and TRBJ1-1, the complete variable domain reads GAGVSQSPSNKVTEKGKDVELRCDPISGHTALYWYRQSLGQGLEFLIYFQGNSAPDKSGLPSDRFSAERTGGSVSTLTIQRTQQEDSAVYLCASSLGPGPTSNTEAFFGQGTRLTVV.

V and J are TRBV6-5 and TRBJ2-7; TRBD1 matches at 8 bases. Germline CDR1 MNHEY, CDR2 SVGAGI. The CDR3 runs 15 residues. Trimming cost V 2 bases and J 2 bases; bases outside gene matches: 5. CDR3 DNA: TGTGCCAGCAGTTACGCGGACAGGGCTACCTACGAGCAGTACTTC. It encodes CASSYADRATYEQYF.

The CDR3 DNA sequence: TGTGCCAGCAGTTCCAGGGCCGGGCCCCTCCGGGACTCACCCCTCCACTTT. Amino acids: CASSSRAGPLRDSPLHF. The chain recombines TRBV7-6 with TRBJ1-6, with D maybe TRBD1 (5 bases). From germline, CDR1 is SGHVS and CDR2 FNYEAQ. This CDR3 has 17 residues. V lost 6 bases, J lost 10 bases, and 25 bases lay in between.

V usage is TRBV4-1 and J usage is TRBJ1-6; D call uncertain. Trimming took off 1 base at V and 0 bases at J, with 10 bases between the two ends. CDR3 length equals 17 residues. CDR1 MGHRA and CDR2 YSYEKL come from the germline V gene. Here the CDR3 DNA reads TGCGCCAGCAGCCAAGTCAGTCTCAGCTCCTATAATTCACCCCTCCACTTT. This translates into CASSQVSLSSYNSPLHF.

This chain links TRBV5-1 with TRBJ2-3; 11 bases align to TRBD2. The CDR3 is 19 residues long. The V segment lost 1 base and the J segment 0 bases; nucleotides outside the gene matches: 10. Germline CDR1 reads SGHRS; CDR2 reads YFSETQ. CDR3 sequence: CASSLSASGGQTSTDTQYF. CDR3 coding DNA: TGCGCCAGCAGCTTGTCGGCTAGCGGGGGGCAAACTAGCACAGATACGCAGTATTTT.

In its sample, this clone was seen a few times. The chain employs TRBV21-1 and TRBJ1-5; TRBD1, the table's D call, lacks a check against the DNA. TRBV21-1 is tagged as a pseudogene. CDR3 length: 18 amino acids. CDR3 in DNA: TGTGCCAGCAGCAAATCGGACAGGGGGCTTTCCGGCAATCAGCCCCAGCATTTT. Residues: CASSKSDRGLSGNQPQHF.

There are a few counts of this clone. This chain links TRBV5-1 with TRBJ2-7; D gene uncertain. Germline V gene lookup returns CDR1 SGHRS and CDR2 YFSETQ. The CDR3 extends over 11 amino acids. V was shortened by 0 bases and J by 6 bases, with 4 bases between the two germline ends. The CDR3 sequence: CASSLDGEQYF. The CDR3, as DNA: TGCGCCAGCAGCTTGGACGGCGAGCAGTACTTC.

The chain is built from TRBV25-1 and TRBJ1-1, with D perhaps TRBD1 (6 bases). The ends were cut back, 2 bases at V and 5 bases at J, with 9 bases in the middle. The CDR3 is made up of 13 amino acids. Germline V gene sequence: CDR1 MGHDK, CDR2 SYGVNS. CDR3 amino acids: CASSEPGVTEAFF. Here the CDR3 DNA reads TGTGCCAGCAGTGAACCAGGGGTGACTGAAGCTTTCTTT.

The chain recombines TRBV9 with TRBJ2-1, with TRBD2 identical over 10 bases. The CDR3 is 14 residues long. Per germline, CDR1 SGDLS and CDR2 YYNGEE. Trimming took 1 base from V and 7 from J; bases not matched to a gene: 2. CDR3 residues: CASSVPSGGNEQFF. The CDR3 region has the DNA TGTGCCAGCAGCGTACCTAGCGGGGGTAATGAGCAGTTCTTC.

This chain links TRBV5-1 with TRBJ2-7; D possibly corresponds to TRBD1 (7 bases). Between the trimmed V and J ends, which lost 1 base and 1 base, there was a span of 12 bases. In germline, CDR1 is SGHRS, CDR2 YFSETQ. The CDR3 runs to 15 residues. The CDR3 loop reads CASSLSAGGSYEQYF. In DNA, the CDR3 is TGCGCCAGCAGCTTGTCGGCAGGGGGGTCCTACGAGCAGTACTTC.

This clone was detected only once. The rearrangement joins TRBV6-1 to TRBJ2-5, with D perhaps matching TRBD2 (6 bases). From germline, CDR1 is MNHNS and CDR2 SASEGT. Between the trimmed V and J ends, which lost 7 bases and 4 bases, there was a span of 13 bases. This CDR3 is 13 amino acids long. CDR3 amino acids: CASTKRGGETQYF. In nucleotides, the CDR3 is TGTGCCAGCACTAAACGGGGAGGAGAGACCCAGTACTTC.

This chain links TRBV15 with TRBJ2-4; no reliable D call. V lost 3 bases to trimming and J lost 6 bases, with 6 bases between them. The germline V gene has CDR1 LNHNV and CDR2 YYDKDF (reference sequence). CDR3 length: 12 amino acids. CDR3 amino acids: CATSRASNIQYF. The CDR3 region has the DNA TGTGCCACCAGCAGGGCCTCAAACATTCAGTACTTC.

This clone is classed as medium-sized. The V gene is TRBV9, the J gene TRBJ2-6, with D uncertain. There are 14 residues in the CDR3. Germline V gene lookup returns CDR1 SGDLS and CDR2 YYNGEE. Trimming pared 3 bases from V and 5 bases from J, leaving 9 bases between. This CDR3 reads CASSGGVRANVLTF. The CDR3 DNA reads as TGTGCCAGCAGCGGTGGAGTGAGGGCCAACGTCCTGACTTTC.

The rearrangement uses TRBV30 and TRBJ2-5, with 11 bases matching TRBD2. V trimming: 3 bases; J trimming: 1 base; junction bases outside the gene matches: 4. Per the germline V gene, CDR1 is GTSNPN and CDR2 is SVGIG (reference sequence). This CDR3 spans 15 amino acids. The CDR3: CAWRGGTSGQETQYF. As DNA, the CDR3 is TGTGCCTGGAGGGGGGGGACTAGCGGCCAAGAGACCCAGTACTTC.

The chain is built from TRBV27 and TRBJ2-1, with no clear D. The CDR3 length is 16 residues. V lost 0 bases and J 6 bases, leaving 15 bases between the germline ends. The germline gives CDR1 MNHEY, CDR2 SMNVEV (reference sequence). The CDR3 here is CASSLSLPTISNEQFF. CDR3 in DNA: TGTGCCAGCAGTTTATCGCTTCCAACTATAAGCAATGAGCAGTTCTTC.